This T cell receptor (beta chain) was obtained from a study of T cell changes during pregnancy in multiple sclerosis (dated by TCRdb to between 2017 and 2020). With respect to the entire study: In women with multiple sclerosis, the researchers looked at how the T cell repertoire shifted as pregnancy progressed.

The junction shows trimming of 3 bases on V and 0 bases on J, plus 17 bases between the germline ends. Its CDR3 holds 17 amino acids, cysteine through phenylalanine. The entry retains the CDR3 DNA only, 51 bases that are in frame from base 1. The germline V gene specifies SGDLS as CDR1 and YYNGEE as CDR2. Library preparation employed the immunoSEQ multiplex PCR assay. Here the immuneACCESS table is served through TCRdb, limited to in-frame sequences with V and J called. Missing clones are a known gap in these copies; in checked studies unresolved V genes cover under half, and the rest lacks a known reason. The sample profile shows tens of thousands of clones; roughly 89% of them were found once. The ten most abundant clones make up around 2% of the sample. As to this clone: It lacks a known antigen. One base away there is no much larger clone; base qualities are not given.

The clonotype was recovered from a female donor with multiple sclerosis, enrolled in a pregnancy study. The sequenced sample was peripheral blood, obtained in the second trimester of pregnancy. The sequence is built from TRBV9 and TRBJ2-3, and TRBD2 may be the D gene, going by 6 matching bases. The DNA is TGTGCCAGCAGCGGGAGGGATGGGCTGGCTAGCACAGATACGCAGTATTTT. Translated, it gives CASSGRDGLASTDTQYF.